Listed below are T cell receptor beta chains from one sample, sequenced in a study of chemoradiotherapy in HPV16-positive cancers. Clones were read by immunoSEQ multiplex PCR, and TCRdb kept only the in-frame ones, dropping some. In the table there are 9,500 to 12,000 clones, roughly 70% of which are singletons. This material was collected from a patient who underwent chemoradiotherapy. Source of these receptors: a human donor with HPV-associated anogenital cancer. The CDR3 runs from the conserved cysteine through the conserved F or W. A D gene is named only where the DNA matches it firmly. Part of the rows lack a size; the others show once, few, many or a class for expanded clones.

D,J,V,size,CDR3,DNA
-,TRBJ2-1,TRBV2,-,CASHLGGRPYNEQFF,TGTGCCAGCCACCTTGGCGGCCGACCCTACAATGAGCAGTTCTTC
-,TRBJ2-1,TRBV6-1,-,CASSRGQYNEQFF,TGTGCCAGCAGCAGGGGCCAGTACAATGAGCAGTTCTTC
-,TRBJ1-2,TRBV6-6,-,CASINGGARDYGYTF,TGTGCCAGCATCAACGGGGGGGCGCGGGACTATGGCTACACCTTC
TRBD2,TRBJ2-3,TRBV6-1,-,CASSEVAGGDTQYF,TGTGCCAGCAGTGAAGTAGCGGGAGGGGATACGCAGTATTTT
-,TRBJ1-1,TRBV5-6,-,CASSLVGPTRSAFF,TGTGCCAGCAGCCTGGTGGGGCCCACTCGTTCGGCTTTCTTT
-,TRBJ1-5,TRBV6-5,few,CASSNQQGSKPQHF,TGTGCCAGCAGTAACCAACAGGGTTCGAAGCCCCAGCATTTT
-,TRBJ2-7,TRBV7-9,-,CASSGRGQAAYEQYF,TGTGCCAGCAGCGGGAGGGGACAGGCTGCCTACGAGCAGTACTTC
TRBD1,TRBJ1-4,TRBV5-1,few,CASSLQGADEKLFF,TGCGCCAGCAGCCTCCAGGGGGCAGATGAAAAACTGTTTTTT
-,TRBJ1-1,TRBV6-6,few,CASSPVVNTEAFF,TGTGCCAGCAGTCCGGTAGTGAACACTGAAGCTTTCTTT
TRBD1,TRBJ1-5,TRBV27,-,CASSSHTGGNQPQHF,TGTGCCAGCAGTTCGCATACAGGGGGCAATCAGCCCCAGCATTTT
-,TRBJ2-7,TRBV19,-,CASSRGLGEQYF,TGTGCCAGTAGTCGGGGTTTAGGCGAGCAGTACTTC
TRBD1,TRBJ1-4,TRBV7-9,-,CASSSSRGKNEKLFF,TGTGCCAGCAGCTCCTCCAGGGGGAAGAATGAAAAACTGTTTTTT
-,TRBJ1-2,TRBV21-1,-,CASSKVEGTNYGYTF,TGTGCCAGCAGCAAAGTCGAGGGGACTAACTATGGCTACACCTTC
TRBD2,TRBJ2-7,TRBV5-4,-,CASSLRWGGGSIGEQYF,TGTGCCAGCAGCTTAAGGTGGGGTGGCGGGAGTATCGGCGAGCAGTACTTC
-,TRBJ1-2,TRBV29-1,-,CSAESHVYGYTF,TGCAGCGCCGAAAGTCATGTTTATGGCTACACCTTC
-,TRBJ2-1,TRBV28,-,CATKPHRIFNNEQFF,TGTGCCACAAAACCCCACAGAATTTTTAACAATGAGCAGTTCTTC
-,TRBJ2-7,TRBV7-6,few,CASSRPGTPYEQYF,TGTGCCAGCAGCCGCCCGGGGACACCCTACGAGCAGTACTTC
TRBD2,TRBJ2-5,TRBV9,-,CASSVVASGGQETQYF,TGTGCCAGCAGCGTAGTGGCTAGCGGGGGCCAAGAGACCCAGTACTTC
-,TRBJ1-1,TRBV5-1,few,CASSADGWTEAFF,TGCGCCAGCAGCGCCGACGGATGGACTGAAGCTTTCTTT
-,TRBJ1-5,TRBV19,-,CASRPSQYSDGGVNQPQHF,TGTGCCAGTAGGCCCTCGCAATACTCGGATGGGGGTGTCAATCAGCCCCAGCATTTT
TRBD1,TRBJ1-1,TRBV19,few,CASIPNDRGNTEAFF,TGTGCCAGTATTCCAAATGACAGGGGGAACACTGAAGCTTTCTTT
TRBD1,TRBJ2-5,TRBV25-1,-,CASSELDRGETQYF,TGTGCCAGCAGTGAGCTGGACAGGGGAGAGACCCAGTACTTC
TRBD1,TRBJ1-5,TRBV9,-,CASSRGQGNNQPQHF,TGTGCCAGCAGTCGAGGACAGGGGAACAATCAGCCCCAGCATTTT
-,TRBJ1-2,TRBV5-4,-,CASSLAWQGRTDGYTF,TGTGCCAGCAGCTTGGCGTGGCAGGGGCGCACGGATGGCTACACCTTC
-,TRBJ2-6,TRBV6-1,-,CASSEDFRAGGAGANVLTF,TGTGCCAGCAGTGAAGACTTTAGGGCTGGGGGTGCTGGGGCCAACGTCCTGACTTTC
-,TRBJ2-1,TRBV4-3,once,CASQQWGSDRYNEQFF,TGCGCCAGCCAACAATGGGGTAGCGATCGCTACAATGAGCAGTTCTTC